This passage covers 7 T cell receptor beta chains from one sample sequenced in a study of T cell repertoires in cytomegalovirus infection. TCRdb re-analysed the reads in MiXCR, keeping a single row per CDR3 protein. Of some 600,000 distinct CDR3 sequences listed, roughly a quarter were seen once; the top ten hold 7.5% to 9%. Sequences were obtained from CD8+ T cells from PBMCs. The receptor set was obtained from a human donor in good health (CMV status not recorded). Some clones in this sample may be carry-over from other donors' samples.

V is TRBV7-9 and J is TRBJ1-2; D is unclear. The CDR3 runs 12 residues. The germline V gene has CDR1 SEHNR and CDR2 FQNEAQ (reference sequence). Trimming pared 1 base from V and 13 bases from J, leaving 13 bases between. Written as DNA, the CDR3 is TGTGCCAGCAGCTTAGGTACGGCCGAGGCCACCTTC. Its translation is CASSLGTAEATF.

This clonotype was seen many times. The chain employs TRBV5-5 and TRBJ2-7; D unresolved. The V end lost 4 bases, the J end lost 2 bases, and 4 bases lay between the germline ends. Germline CDR1 is SGHKS and CDR2 is YYEKEE (reference sequence). This CDR3 has 11 residues. This CDR3 reads CASSLAYEQYV. For the CDR3, the DNA is TGTGCCAGCAGCCTCGCCTACGAGCAGTACGTC.

The CDR3 loop is CSATIRGSGNQPQHF. CDR3 sequence (DNA): TGCAGTGCTACAATTAGGGGGTCAGGCAATCAGCCCCAGCATTTT. The chain carries TRBV20-1 and TRBJ1-5; the D gene is possibly TRBD1 (6 bases). This CDR3 contains 15 residues. V was cut by 4 bases and J by 2 bases, with 15 bases left in between. Germline CDR1 and CDR2: DFQATT and SNEGSKA (reference sequence).

This clonotype was detected only a few times. This CDR3 is CASSAQGDNTGELFF. DNA for the CDR3: TGTGCCAGCAGTGCTCAGGGGGATAACACCGGGGAGCTGTTTTTT. This rearrangement joins TRBV28 to TRBJ2-2; 7 nucleotides line up with TRBD1. V shed 5 bases, J shed 2 bases, and the junction held 5 bases outside the gene matches. This CDR3 region has 15 residues. Germline V CDR1 and CDR2: MDHEN, SYDVKM.

This clonotype has ten or more counts. CDR3 residues: CASSLAGARHQPQHF. The CDR3 nucleotides read TGTGCCAGCAGTTTAGCGGGGGCAAGGCATCAGCCCCAGCATTTT. The rearrangement joins TRBV28 to TRBJ1-5; D might be TRBD1 (6 bases). Germline V CDR1 and CDR2: MDHEN, SYDVKM. The CDR3 has 15 residues. Trimming left V 2 bases short and J 5 bases short, with 13 bases between.

This clonotype was recorded a few times. This may arise from a read error, as a much more abundant clone is one base away. This sequence joins TRBV6-2 or TRBV6-3 and TRBJ1-1; 8 nucleotides align to TRBD1. Looked up from germline, CDR1 is MNHEY and CDR2 is SVGEGT. The CDR3 consists of 13 residues. With V trimmed by 7 bases and J by 1 base, 2 bases remained unmatched. In DNA form, the CDR3 reads TGTGCCAGCAAAGGGACAGGGAACACTGAAGCTTTCTTT. Translation gives CASKGTGNTEAFF.

In regard to this clonotype: This may arise from a read error, as a much more abundant clone is one base away. The rearrangement links TRBV7-2 to TRBJ1-1; possible D gene TRBD1, 5 bases. CDR3 size: 13 residues. The germline V gene encodes CDR1 SGHTA and CDR2 FQGNSA. The CDR3, as DNA: TGTGCCAGCAACGACAGTCCGAACACTGAAGCTTGCTTT. The encoded protein is CASNDSPNTEACF.